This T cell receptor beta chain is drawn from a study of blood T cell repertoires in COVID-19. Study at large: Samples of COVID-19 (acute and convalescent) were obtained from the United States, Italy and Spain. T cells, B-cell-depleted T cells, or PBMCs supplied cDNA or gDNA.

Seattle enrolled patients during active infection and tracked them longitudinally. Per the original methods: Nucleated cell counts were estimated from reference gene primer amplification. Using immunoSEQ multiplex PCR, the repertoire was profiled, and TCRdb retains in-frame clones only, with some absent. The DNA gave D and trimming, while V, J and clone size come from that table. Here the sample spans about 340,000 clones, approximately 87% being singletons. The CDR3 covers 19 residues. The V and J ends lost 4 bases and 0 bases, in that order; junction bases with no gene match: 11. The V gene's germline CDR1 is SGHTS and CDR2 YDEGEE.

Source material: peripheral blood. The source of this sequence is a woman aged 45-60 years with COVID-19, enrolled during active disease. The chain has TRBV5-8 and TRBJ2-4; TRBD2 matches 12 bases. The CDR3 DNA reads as TGTGCCAGCAGCCGTCTGACTAGCGGGGGCCCCGTAGCCAAAAACATTCAGTACTTC. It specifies CASSRLTSGGPVAKNIQYF.